This T cell receptor beta chain stems from a study of T cell responses to AZD1222 COVID-19 vaccine (dated by TCRdb to 2020 to 2023). Background on the whole study: Because spike-specific TCR depth and breadth did not differ between the two schedules, AZD1222 recipients who got a second dose at roughly 4 weeks were pooled with those who got a second dose at roughly 12 weeks. A total of about 240 trial participants underwent TCR sequencing, of whom around 200 received two doses of AZD1222 and some 25 received two doses of the MenACWY control vaccine. Trial participants were enrolled by age into 18-55, 56-69 and 70-plus year subgroups, with approximately 160, 26 and 62 TCR-sequenced participants respectively.

As to this clone: Its antigen remains undetermined. Within one base of it there is no much larger clone, and no base qualities were kept.

The CDR3 regions of human TCRbeta chains were analyzed by immunosequencing. The original pipeline was this. Repertoire TCRs were checked for matches against a reference library of SARS-CoV-2-specific TCRs that had been generated using the MIRA antigen-specificity platform. Breadth meant the fraction of unique TCRs that were SARS-CoV-2-associated, whereas depth meant the fraction of total T cells that were SARS-CoV-2-associated. Each spike-specific TCR was assigned to its reactive spike region and to a CD4 or CD8 class using the MIRA data. Log10-transformed breadth and depth values were compared by one-way ANOVA with Sidak's multiple comparisons tests. The table comes from immuneACCESS by way of TCRdb, which keeps in-frame sequences with V and J called. Part of the clones is missing from these tables; in studies checked, under half for an unresolved V gene and the rest for unknown reasons. The D gene and trimming were derived from the DNA, and the V and J assignments and clone size from that table. The sample table lists 140,000 to 150,000 clones, 85% to 95% of them with a count of one. Clones ranked in the top ten supply approximately 2.1% of the sample.

The time point label of this sample denotes: baseline before first vaccination. Samples from vaccinated people were obtained from the UK trials COV001 and COV002, which included a single-blind randomized controlled phase 2/3 trial of AZD1222 (ChAdOx1 nCoV-19) in healthy adults. For TCRbeta chain sequencing, PBMC samples from trial participants were taken at day 0 and at day 28 after the second dose. CDR1 and CDR2, per the germline V gene, are KGHSH and LQKENI. Trimming removed 3 bases from V and 1 base from J, leaving 15 bases between the germline ends. Taken from cysteine to phenylalanine, the CDR3 has 17 residues. Of the read, only the CDR3 DNA is kept; its 51 bases are in frame from base 1. Results the study describes overall, beyond this receptor: After two AZD1222 doses, spike-specific TCR breadth and depth were significantly higher than at day 0 and than in MenACWY recipients. Participants were mostly white British and included more females than males, and it was suggested by the authors that clonal diversity may have been underestimated. The whole spike protein was spanned by vaccine-associated CD4 TCRs, and dominant responses were seen in regions 160-218 and 743-854. No day 14 peak-response samples were available, so repertoires were characterized only after the peak T cell response. Conclusions about previously exposed vaccinees were limited because only five to seven AZD1222 recipients were SARS-CoV-2 seropositive at baseline. Reportedly, almost half of the unique spike-specific TCRs recognized epitopes lying outside the regions that are mutated in the B.1.351 and B.1.1.7 variants. In the small 56-69-year group, the increase in depth fell short of significance, most likely because of low power.

Sequencing used peripheral blood, obtained on day 0 of AZD1222 vaccination. The origin of this receptor is an adult in good health. The chain joins TRBV18 to TRBJ1-4; the D gene is perhaps TRBD1, from 6 matching bases. The CDR3 sequence is CASSPRSGGQTNEKLFF. The sequenced DNA is TGTGCCAGCTCACCCCGGAGCGGGGGCCAAACTAATGAAAAACTGTTTTTT.